This T cell receptor beta chain originates from a study of shared clonotypes between healthy human individuals. Points on this clone: Its antigen is currently unknown.

From germline, CDR1 is SGHRS and CDR2 YFSETQ. V dropped 0 bases and J dropped 4 bases, with 4 bases sitting between them. The CDR3 contains 13 residues. Study-level findings and limits: Sorted-subset sequencing, rarefaction showed, was incomplete despite large depth.

The assay was immunoSEQ multiplex PCR, and TCRdb's table has in-frame clones only and misses some. Of under 700,000 clones listed, roughly 95% were seen once; the top ten hold over 0.095%. CD45RO negativity and positive selection for CCR7 defined naive CD8 cells, a population that excluded terminally differentiated effector memory CD45RA+ cells. The sequencing input was naive CD8+ T cells sorted from blood. The chain joins TRBV5-1 to TRBJ2-2; D is uncertain. This sequence was found in a woman aged 25 to 39 in good health. CDR3 coding DNA: TGCGCCAGCAGCTTGGTGGCCACCGGGGAGCTGTTTTTT. Its protein is CASSLVATGELFF. Full variable domain (rest looked up from reference TRBV5-1 and TRBJ2-2): KAGVTQTPRYLIKTRGQQVTLSCSPISGHRSVSWYQQTPGQGLQFLFEYFSETQRNKGNFPGRFSGRQFSNSRSEMNVSTLELGDSALYLCASSLVATGELFFGEGSRLTVL.